A single sample gave rise to the 12 T cell receptor beta chains below, sequenced in a study of early T cells in non-severe SARS-CoV-2 infection. TCRdb itself ran the 5' RACE reads through MiXCR, one entry per CDR3 protein. The sample has around 55,000 distinct CDR3 sequences; about 16% are singletons. Sequences were derived from whole blood, sampled at baseline. These receptors were obtained from an adult who was a healthcare worker with PCR-confirmed SARS-CoV-2 infection or an uninfected control (not recorded which).

The rearrangement joins TRBV4-1 to TRBJ1-4, with unresolved D. CDR1 is MGHRA, CDR2 YSYEKL, per germline. The CDR3 loop spans 15 amino acids. V was cut by 2 bases and J by 2 bases, with 9 bases left in between. In DNA form, the CDR3 reads TGCGCCAGCAGCCAATCTGCACAGACTAATGAAAAACTGTTTTTT. Translating gives CASSQSAQTNEKLFF.

This clonotype appeared a few times. The chain recombines TRBV5-5 with TRBJ1-5; TRBD1 is a possible D gene (5 bases). V lost 3 bases and J 2 bases, leaving 12 bases between the germline ends. This CDR3 is built from 15 residues. CDR1 is SGHKS, CDR2 YYEKEE, per germline (reference sequence). CDR3 protein: CASSSAGRGNQPQHF. CDR3 coding DNA: TGTGCCAGCAGCTCCGCGGGCAGGGGCAATCAGCCCCAGCATTTT.

This chain connects TRBV27 to TRBJ1-5, with D hard to call. Germline assignment: CDR1 MNHEY and CDR2 SMNVEV (reference sequence). CDR3 length: 13 amino acids. V was clipped by 5 bases and J by 2 bases, with 7 bases between them. The CDR3 DNA reads as TGTGCCAGCAGTCGCCAGGGCAATCAGCCCCAGCATTTT. This sequence encodes CASSRQGNQPQHF.

The gene calls are TRBV4-1 and TRBJ1-3; 7 bases line up with TRBD1. Germline values: CDR1 MGHRA, CDR2 YSYEKL. This CDR3 contains 15 residues. Trimming took 3 bases from V and 4 from J; bases not matched to a gene: 6. CDR3 amino acids: CASSQDNRGGNTIYF. CDR3 DNA: TGCGCCAGCAGCCAGGACAACAGGGGAGGAAACACCATATATTTT.

V gene TRBV28 combines with J gene TRBJ1-3; the D gene is possibly TRBD1 (5 bases). The CDR3 is 15 amino acids. CDR1 and CDR2 (germline): MDHEN, SYDVKM. Trimming removed 3 bases from V and 1 base from J, with 10 bases in between. In DNA, the CDR3 is TGTGCCAGCAGTTTCCAGGGTGGTTCTGGAAACACCATATATTTT. It encodes CASSFQGGSGNTIYF. The entire variable domain, with the rest obtained from reference TRBV28 and TRBJ1-3, is as follows: DVKVTQSSRYLVKRTGEKVFLECVQDMDHENMFWYRQDPGLGLRLIYFSYDVKMKEKGDIPEGYSVSREKKERFSLILESASTNQTSMYLCASSFQGGSGNTIYFGEGSWLTVV.

The chain recombines TRBV20-1 with TRBJ2-7; TRBD1 or TRBD2 may be the D gene (6 bases each). The V gene lost 4 bases and the J gene lost 6 bases, with 19 bases spanning the gap. Germline CDR1 and CDR2: DFQATT and SNEGSKA (reference sequence). The CDR3 loop spans 14 amino acids. In DNA, the CDR3 is TGCAGTGCTAAAAGGGGGGACTCCCGGGGCGAGCAGTACTTC. This gives the protein CSAKRGDSRGEQYF.

The J gene is TRBJ2-3, the V gene TRBV9; TRBD1 aligns across 10 bases. Trimming cost V 0 bases and J 4 bases; bases outside gene matches: 11. Germline-derived CDR1 and CDR2 are SGDLS and YYNGEE. This CDR3 comprises 18 residues. CDR3 nucleotide sequence: TGTGCCAGCAGCGTAGTATTCGGGACAGGGGATTTTGCAGATACGCAGTATTTT. Its protein product is CASSVVFGTGDFADTQYF. The entire variable domain, with the rest obtained from reference TRBV9 and TRBJ2-3, is as follows: DSGVTQTPKHLITATGQRVTLRCSPRSGDLSVYWYQQSLDQGLQFLIQYYNGEERAKGNILERFSAQQFPDLHSELNLSSLELGDSALYFCASSVVFGTGDFADTQYFGPGTRLTVL.

This clonotype was seen repeatedly, ten times or more. This chain uses TRBV28 with TRBJ2-3; 7 bases are a match to TRBD1. CDR1 and CDR2 from the germline V gene are MDHEN and SYDVKM. Unmatched junction bases numbered 6, after V lost 2 bases and J lost 1 base. The CDR3 contains 16 residues. CDR3 sequence: CASSLGTGVGTDTQYF. Written as DNA, the CDR3 is TGTGCCAGCAGTTTAGGTACAGGGGTTGGCACAGATACGCAGTATTTT.

The chain employs TRBV3-1 and TRBJ2-5, with TRBD1 as a possible D gene (6 bases). There are 15 residues in the CDR3. V lost 6 bases and J 4 bases, leaving 18 bases between the germline ends. The germline V gene has CDR1 LGHDT and CDR2 YNNKEL (reference sequence). CDR3 in amino acids: CASSKQGSLGETQYF. CDR3 in DNA: TGTGCCAGCAGTAAACAGGGAAGTTTGGGAGAGACCCAGTACTTC.

This clonotype showed up just a few times. This chain joins TRBV7-3 and TRBJ2-5, with TRBD2 identical over 13 bases. Germline V CDR1 and CDR2: SGHTA, FQGTGA. The CDR3 spans 16 residues. The V segment lost 5 bases and the J segment 4 bases; nucleotides outside the gene matches: 7. CDR3 bases: TGTGCCAGCAGCGTACTAGCGGGAGGGCCTAGAGAGACCCAGTACTTC. Its translation: CASSVLAGGPRETQYF.

This clonotype appeared a few times. The chain is built from TRBV20-1 and TRBJ2-5, with a tentative D call TRBD2 (5 bases). Germline loops: CDR1 DFQATT, CDR2 SNEGSKA (reference sequence). The CDR3 is 13 residues long. The V end lost 2 bases, the J end lost 1 base, and 8 bases lay between the germline ends. This chain's CDR3 is CSARRGFQETQYF. DNA of the CDR3: TGCAGTGCTAGACGAGGGTTCCAAGAGACCCAGTACTTC.

The rearrangement joins TRBV29-1 to TRBJ2-3; D is uncertain. Germline V gene sequence: CDR1 SQVTM, CDR2 ANQGSEA. Between the trimmed V and J ends, which lost 4 bases and 1 base, there was a span of 12 bases. The CDR3 runs to 14 residues. CDR3 nucleotides: TGCAGCGTTGTAGGAGTCAGCGGCACAGATACGCAGTATTTT. Its protein is CSVVGVSGTDTQYF.